The rows below give T cell receptor beta chains drawn from one sample of a study of PD-1 blockade in classical Hodgkin lymphoma. The data were produced by immunoSEQ multiplex PCR, yet TCRdb's version contains in-frame clones alone and is incomplete. The sample lists about 110,000 clones; approximately 89% were seen once. This specimen was peripheral blood mononuclear cells (PBMCs), taken before the fourth cycle of nivolumab. Receptors were obtained from a human donor with classical Hodgkin lymphoma. Both conserved end residues are part of each CDR3. The D gene is left open where the match is weak. The listing skips clone size in some rows; elsewhere it reads once, few, many or a size class.

V gene: TRBV5-4; CDR3 length: 11; J gene: TRBJ2-5; D gene: -; clone size: -; CDR3 protein: CASSWAETQYF; CDR3 DNA: TGTGCCAGCAGCTGGGCCGAGACCCAGTACTTC
V gene: TRBV4-1; CDR3 length: 15; J gene: TRBJ2-2; D gene: -; clone size: once; CDR3 protein: CASSQGGRSTGELFF; CDR3 DNA: TGCGCCAGCAGCCAAGGGGGGCGCAGCACCGGGGAGCTGTTTTTT
V gene: TRBV11-2; CDR3 length: 16; J gene: TRBJ2-1; D gene: TRBD2; clone size: -; CDR3 protein: CASSLDPAGGSDEQFF; CDR3 DNA: TGTGCCAGCAGCTTAGATCCAGCGGGAGGTTCGGATGAGCAGTTCTTC
V gene: TRBV5-1; CDR3 length: 13; J gene: TRBJ1-2; D gene: -; clone size: few; CDR3 protein: CASSLAVDDGYTF; CDR3 DNA: TGCGCCAGCAGCTTGGCCGTGGACGATGGCTACACCTTC
V gene: TRBV7-6; CDR3 length: 13; J gene: TRBJ1-1; D gene: -; clone size: -; CDR3 protein: CASSSDQNTEAFF; CDR3 DNA: TGTGCCAGCAGTTCCGACCAGAACACTGAAGCTTTCTTT
V gene: TRBV6-1; CDR3 length: 14; J gene: TRBJ1-1; D gene: -; clone size: -; CDR3 protein: CASSESVGGRKAFF; CDR3 DNA: TGTGCCAGCAGTGAATCTGTGGGAGGGAGGAAAGCTTTCTTT
V gene: TRBV7-9; CDR3 length: 13; J gene: TRBJ2-7; D gene: -; clone size: -; CDR3 protein: CASSPDAAYEQYF; CDR3 DNA: TGTGCCAGCAGCCCGGACGCAGCCTACGAGCAGTACTTC
V gene: TRBV5-1; CDR3 length: 14; J gene: TRBJ2-3; D gene: TRBD1; clone size: -; CDR3 protein: CASSTDRLTDTQYF; CDR3 DNA: TGCGCCAGCAGCACGGACAGGTTGACAGATACGCAGTATTTT
V gene: TRBV7-2; CDR3 length: 15; J gene: TRBJ2-7; D gene: TRBD2; clone size: -; CDR3 protein: CASSLEAGGFAEQYF; CDR3 DNA: TGTGCCAGCAGCTTAGAAGCGGGAGGCTTCGCCGAGCAGTACTTC
V gene: TRBV28; CDR3 length: 14; J gene: TRBJ2-7; D gene: -; clone size: -; CDR3 protein: CASAWGQLRYEQYF; CDR3 DNA: TGTGCCAGCGCTTGGGGGCAGTTACGCTACGAGCAGTACTTC
V gene: TRBV11-2; CDR3 length: 13; J gene: TRBJ2-1; D gene: -; clone size: once; CDR3 protein: CASSLGWGNEQFF; CDR3 DNA: TGTGCCAGCAGCTTAGGATGGGGGAATGAGCAGTTCTTC
V gene: TRBV27; CDR3 length: 16; J gene: TRBJ1-2; D gene: TRBD1; clone size: -; CDR3 protein: CASSLSGQDTNYGYTF; CDR3 DNA: TGTGCCAGCAGTTTATCAGGACAGGATACTAACTATGGCTACACCTTC
V gene: TRBV27; CDR3 length: 13; J gene: TRBJ2-5; D gene: -; clone size: -; CDR3 protein: CASSSSVRGTQYF; CDR3 DNA: TGTGCCAGCAGTTCCAGCGTCCGGGGGACCCAGTACTTC
V gene: TRBV30; CDR3 length: 13; J gene: TRBJ1-5; D gene: TRBD1; clone size: -; CDR3 protein: CAWSTGGNQPQHF; CDR3 DNA: TGTGCCTGGAGCACAGGGGGAAATCAGCCCCAGCATTTT
V gene: TRBV6-5; CDR3 length: 15; J gene: TRBJ1-1; D gene: -; clone size: -; CDR3 protein: CASSYLLGSRAEAFF; CDR3 DNA: TGTGCCAGCAGTTACCTCTTAGGGTCTAGGGCTGAAGCTTTCTTT
V gene: TRBV6-5; CDR3 length: 16; J gene: TRBJ1-1; D gene: -; clone size: -; CDR3 protein: CASSLAGFLGWTEAFF; CDR3 DNA: TGTGCCAGCAGTTTGGCGGGGTTTTTGGGATGGACTGAAGCTTTCTTT
V gene: TRBV4-3; CDR3 length: 13; J gene: TRBJ2-1; D gene: -; clone size: -; CDR3 protein: CASSQEWGIQQFF; CDR3 DNA: TGCGCCAGCAGCCAAGAGTGGGGGATCCAGCAGTTCTTC
V gene: TRBV6-4; CDR3 length: 15; J gene: TRBJ1-2; D gene: -; clone size: -; CDR3 protein: CASRRSTGPIYGYTF; CDR3 DNA: TGTGCCAGCAGAAGGTCGACAGGTCCCATCTATGGCTACACCTTC
V gene: TRBV25-1; CDR3 length: 12; J gene: TRBJ2-7; D gene: TRBD2; clone size: -; CDR3 protein: CASKREGYEQYF; CDR3 DNA: TGTGCCAGCAAGCGGGAGGGGTACGAGCAGTACTTC
V gene: TRBV7-9; CDR3 length: 14; J gene: TRBJ1-1; D gene: -; clone size: few; CDR3 protein: CASSEARVNTEAFF; CDR3 DNA: TGTGCCAGCAGTGAAGCGAGGGTGAACACTGAAGCTTTCTTT
V gene: TRBV4-2; CDR3 length: 16; J gene: TRBJ1-1; D gene: -; clone size: -; CDR3 protein: CASSQIGTPWNTEAFF; CDR3 DNA: TGTGCCAGCAGCCAAATTGGGACGCCATGGAACACTGAAGCTTTCTTT
V gene: TRBV5-6; CDR3 length: 15; J gene: TRBJ2-1; D gene: TRBD2; clone size: -; CDR3 protein: CASSLTGTIYNEQFF; CDR3 DNA: TGTGCCAGCAGCCTAACCGGGACTATCTACAATGAGCAGTTCTTC
V gene: TRBV15; CDR3 length: 16; J gene: TRBJ1-5; D gene: -; clone size: -; CDR3 protein: CATSRDPGRGRGNQHF; CDR3 DNA: TGTGCCACCAGCAGAGATCCGGGCAGGGGTAGAGGGAACCAGCATTTT